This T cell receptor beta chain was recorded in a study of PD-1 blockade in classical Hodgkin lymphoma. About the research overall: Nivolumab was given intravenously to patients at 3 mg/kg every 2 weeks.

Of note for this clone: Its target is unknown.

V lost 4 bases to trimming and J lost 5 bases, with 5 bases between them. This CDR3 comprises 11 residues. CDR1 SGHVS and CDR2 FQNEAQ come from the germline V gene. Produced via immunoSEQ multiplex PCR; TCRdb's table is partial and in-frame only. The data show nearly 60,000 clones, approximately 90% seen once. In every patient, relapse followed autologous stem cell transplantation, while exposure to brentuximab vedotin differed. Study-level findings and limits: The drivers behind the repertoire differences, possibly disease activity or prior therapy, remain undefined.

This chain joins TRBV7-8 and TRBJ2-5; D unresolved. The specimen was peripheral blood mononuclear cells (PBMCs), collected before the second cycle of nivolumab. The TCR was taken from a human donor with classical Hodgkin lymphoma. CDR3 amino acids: CASSYGETQYF. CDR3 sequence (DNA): TGTGCCAGCAGCTACGGGGAGACCCAGTACTTC.